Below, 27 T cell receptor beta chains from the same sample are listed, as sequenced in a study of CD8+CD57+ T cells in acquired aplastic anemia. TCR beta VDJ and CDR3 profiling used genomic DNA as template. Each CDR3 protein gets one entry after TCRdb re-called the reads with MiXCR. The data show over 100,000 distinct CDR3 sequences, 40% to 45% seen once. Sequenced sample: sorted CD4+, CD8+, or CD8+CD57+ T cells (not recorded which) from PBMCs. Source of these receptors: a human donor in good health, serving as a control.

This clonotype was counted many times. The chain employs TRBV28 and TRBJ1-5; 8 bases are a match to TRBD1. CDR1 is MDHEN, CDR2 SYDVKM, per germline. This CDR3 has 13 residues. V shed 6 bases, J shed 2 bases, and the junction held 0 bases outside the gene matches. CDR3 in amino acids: CASRTGGNQPQHF. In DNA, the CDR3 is TGTGCCAGCAGGACAGGGGGCAATCAGCCCCAGCATTTT.

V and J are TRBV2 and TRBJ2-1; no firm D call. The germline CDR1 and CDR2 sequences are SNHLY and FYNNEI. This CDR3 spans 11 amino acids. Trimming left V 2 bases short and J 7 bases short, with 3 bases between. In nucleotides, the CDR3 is TGTGCCAGCAGTGAAAAGAATGAGCAGTTCTTC. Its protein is CASSEKNEQFF.

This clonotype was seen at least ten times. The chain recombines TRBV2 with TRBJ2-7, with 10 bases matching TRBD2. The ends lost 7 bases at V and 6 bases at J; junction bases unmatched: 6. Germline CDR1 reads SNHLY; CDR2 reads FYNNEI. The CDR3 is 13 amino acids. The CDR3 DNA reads TGTGCCAGCAAACGACTAGCGGGCTCCGAGCAGTACTTC. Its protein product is CASKRLAGSEQYF. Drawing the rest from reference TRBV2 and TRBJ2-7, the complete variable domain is EPEVTQTPSHQVTQMGQEVILRCVPISNHLYFYWYRQILGQKVEFLVSFYNNEISEKSEIFDDQFSVERPDGSNFTLKIRSTKLEDSAMYFCASKRLAGSEQYFGPGTRLTVT.

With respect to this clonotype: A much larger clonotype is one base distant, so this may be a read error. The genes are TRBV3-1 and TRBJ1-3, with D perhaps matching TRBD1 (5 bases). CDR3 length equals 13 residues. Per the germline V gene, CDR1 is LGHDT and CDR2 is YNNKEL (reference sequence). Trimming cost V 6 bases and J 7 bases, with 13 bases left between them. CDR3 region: CASRNRRSNTIYF. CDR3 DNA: TGTGCCAGCAGGAACAGGAGATCTAACACCATATATTTT. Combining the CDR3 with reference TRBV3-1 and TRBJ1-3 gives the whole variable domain DTAVSQTPKYLVTQMGNDKSIKCEQNLGHDTMYWYKQDSKKFLKIMFSYNNKELIINETVPNRFSPKSPDKAHLNLHINSLELGDSAVYFCASRNRRSNTIYFGEGSWLTVV.

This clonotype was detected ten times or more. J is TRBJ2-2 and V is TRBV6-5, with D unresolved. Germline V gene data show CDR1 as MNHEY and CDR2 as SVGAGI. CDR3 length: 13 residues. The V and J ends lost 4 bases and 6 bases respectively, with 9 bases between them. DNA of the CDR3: TGTGCCAGCAGTTGGGGAACAGCCGGGGAGCTGTTTTTT. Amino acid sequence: CASSWGTAGELFF.

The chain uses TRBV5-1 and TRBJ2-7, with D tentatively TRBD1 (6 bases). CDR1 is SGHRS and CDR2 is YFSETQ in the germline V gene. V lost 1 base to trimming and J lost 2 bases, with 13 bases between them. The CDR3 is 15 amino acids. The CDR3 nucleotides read TGCGCCAGCAGCTTGACTTGGGACACTGCCTACGAGCAGTACTTC. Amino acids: CASSLTWDTAYEQYF.

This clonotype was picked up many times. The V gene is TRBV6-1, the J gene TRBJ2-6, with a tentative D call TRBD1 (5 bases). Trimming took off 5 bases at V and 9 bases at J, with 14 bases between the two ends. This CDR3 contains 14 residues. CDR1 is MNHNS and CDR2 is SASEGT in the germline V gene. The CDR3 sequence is CASSRSGSVNVLTF. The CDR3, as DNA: TGTGCCAGCAGTAGGTCAGGGTCGGTCAACGTCCTGACTTTC.

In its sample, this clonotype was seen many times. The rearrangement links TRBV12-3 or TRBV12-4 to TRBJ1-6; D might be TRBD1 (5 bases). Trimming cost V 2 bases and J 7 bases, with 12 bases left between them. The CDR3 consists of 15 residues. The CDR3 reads CASSLNRAGNSPLHF. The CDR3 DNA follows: TGTGCCAGCAGTTTAAATAGGGCAGGGAATTCACCCCTCCACTTT.

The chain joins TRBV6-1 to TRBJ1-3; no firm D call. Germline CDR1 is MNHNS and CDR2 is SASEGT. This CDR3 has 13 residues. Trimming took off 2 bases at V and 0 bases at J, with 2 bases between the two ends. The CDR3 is CASSEPSGNTIYF. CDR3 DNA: TGTGCCAGCAGTGAACCCTCTGGAAACACCATATATTTT.

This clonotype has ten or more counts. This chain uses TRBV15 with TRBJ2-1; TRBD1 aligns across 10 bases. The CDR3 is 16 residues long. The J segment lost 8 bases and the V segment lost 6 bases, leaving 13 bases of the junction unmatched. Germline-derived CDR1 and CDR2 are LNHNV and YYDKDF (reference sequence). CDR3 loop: CATRPLDRGRRYEQFF. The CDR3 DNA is TGTGCCACCAGACCCCTTGACAGGGGGCGAAGGTATGAGCAGTTCTTC. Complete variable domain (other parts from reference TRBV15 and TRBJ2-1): DAMVIQNPRYQVTQFGKPVTLSCSQTLNHNVMYWYQQKSSQAPKLLFHYYDKDFNNEADTPDNFQSRRPNTSFCFLDIRSPGLGDTAMYLCATRPLDRGRRYEQFFGPGTRLTVL.

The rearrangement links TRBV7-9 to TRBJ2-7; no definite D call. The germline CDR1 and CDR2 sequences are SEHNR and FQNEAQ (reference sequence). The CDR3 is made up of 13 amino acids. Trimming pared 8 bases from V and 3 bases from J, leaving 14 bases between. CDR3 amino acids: CASGPSQCYEQYF. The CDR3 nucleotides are TGTGCCAGCGGCCCCAGCCAATGCTACGAGCAGTACTTC.

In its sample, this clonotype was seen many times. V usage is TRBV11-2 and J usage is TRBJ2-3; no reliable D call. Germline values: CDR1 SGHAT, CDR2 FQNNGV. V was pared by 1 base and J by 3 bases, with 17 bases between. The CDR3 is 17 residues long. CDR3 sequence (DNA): TGTGCCAGCAGCTTAGCCAGGTTTGCCTCGAGTACAGATACGCAGTATTTT. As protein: CASSLARFASSTDTQYF.

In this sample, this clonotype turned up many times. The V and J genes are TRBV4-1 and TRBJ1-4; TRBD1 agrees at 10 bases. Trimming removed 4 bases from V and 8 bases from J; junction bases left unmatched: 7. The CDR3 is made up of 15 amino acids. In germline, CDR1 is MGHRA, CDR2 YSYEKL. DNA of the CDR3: TGCGCCAGCAGCCCTCCGGGACAGGGGAACGAAAAACTGTTTTTT. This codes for CASSPPGQGNEKLFF.

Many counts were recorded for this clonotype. The CDR3 DNA reads TGTGCCAGTAGTATAGGCACCCGCACAGATACGCAGTATTTT. This encodes CASSIGTRTDTQYF. The chain recombines TRBV19 with TRBJ2-3; no clear D gene. Germline V CDR1 and CDR2: LNHDA, SQIVND (reference sequence). The CDR3 loop spans 14 amino acids. V was pared by 1 base and J by 1 base, with 6 bases between.

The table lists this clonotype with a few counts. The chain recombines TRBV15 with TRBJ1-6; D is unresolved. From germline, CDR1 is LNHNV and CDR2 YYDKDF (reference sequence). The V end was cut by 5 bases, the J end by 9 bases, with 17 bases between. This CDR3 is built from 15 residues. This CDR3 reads CATSPTEGSTSPLHF. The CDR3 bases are TGTGCCACCAGCCCGACTGAGGGATCTACTTCACCCCTCCACTTT.

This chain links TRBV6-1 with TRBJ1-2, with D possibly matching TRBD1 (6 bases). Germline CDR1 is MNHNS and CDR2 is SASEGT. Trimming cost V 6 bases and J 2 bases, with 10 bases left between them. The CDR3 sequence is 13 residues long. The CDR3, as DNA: TGTGCCAGCAGCTGCACAGGGAACTATGGCTACACCTTC. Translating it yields CASSCTGNYGYTF.

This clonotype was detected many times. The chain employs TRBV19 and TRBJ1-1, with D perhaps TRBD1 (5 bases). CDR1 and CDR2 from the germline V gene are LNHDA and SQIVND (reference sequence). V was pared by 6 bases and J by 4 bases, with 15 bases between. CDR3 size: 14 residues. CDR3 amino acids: CASSMRQPGTEAFF. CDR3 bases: TGTGCCAGTAGCATGCGACAGCCCGGCACTGAAGCTTTCTTT.

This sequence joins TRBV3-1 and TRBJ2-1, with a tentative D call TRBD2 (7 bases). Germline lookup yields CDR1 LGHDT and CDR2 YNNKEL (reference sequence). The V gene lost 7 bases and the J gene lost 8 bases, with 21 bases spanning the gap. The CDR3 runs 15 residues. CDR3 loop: CASKRQLEGGDEQFF. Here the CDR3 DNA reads TGTGCCAGCAAACGCCAGTTAGAAGGGGGGGATGAGCAGTTCTTC.

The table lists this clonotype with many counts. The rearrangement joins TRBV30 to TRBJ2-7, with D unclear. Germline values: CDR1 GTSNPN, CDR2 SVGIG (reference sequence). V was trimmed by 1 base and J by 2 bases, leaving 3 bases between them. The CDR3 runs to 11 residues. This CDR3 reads CAWSDTYEQYF. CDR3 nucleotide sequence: TGTGCCTGGAGTGACACCTACGAGCAGTACTTC.

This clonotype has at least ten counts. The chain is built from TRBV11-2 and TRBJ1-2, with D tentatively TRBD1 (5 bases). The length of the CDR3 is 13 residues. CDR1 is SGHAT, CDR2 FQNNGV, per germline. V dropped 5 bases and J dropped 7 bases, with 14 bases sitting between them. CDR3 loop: CASSGPVGGGYTF. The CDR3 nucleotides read TGTGCCAGCAGCGGCCCCGTGGGGGGTGGCTACACCTTC.

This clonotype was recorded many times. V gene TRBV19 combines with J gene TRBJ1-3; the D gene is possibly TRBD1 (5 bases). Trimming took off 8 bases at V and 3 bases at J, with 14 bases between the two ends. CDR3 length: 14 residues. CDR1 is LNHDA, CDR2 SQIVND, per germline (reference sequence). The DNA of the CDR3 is TGTGCCAGTTCTGGGAATAGGGGTGGAAACACCATATATTTT. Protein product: CASSGNRGGNTIYF.

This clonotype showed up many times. The DNA for the CDR3 is TGCAGTGCTAGATCTGTAGGGGGTTACGGCTACACCTTC. This gives the protein CSARSVGGYGYTF. This rearrangement joins TRBV20-1 to TRBJ1-2; possibly TRBD1 for D (6 bases). The CDR3 length is 13 residues. The germline CDR1 and CDR2 sequences are DFQATT and SNEGSKA (reference sequence). Trimming left V 2 bases short and J 8 bases short, with 15 bases between.

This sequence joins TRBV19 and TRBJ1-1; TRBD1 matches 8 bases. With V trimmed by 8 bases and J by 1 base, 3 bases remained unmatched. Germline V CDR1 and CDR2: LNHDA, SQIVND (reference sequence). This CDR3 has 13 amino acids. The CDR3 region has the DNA TGTGCCAGTGGAGGGACAGGGAACACTGAAGCTTTCTTT. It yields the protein CASGGTGNTEAFF.

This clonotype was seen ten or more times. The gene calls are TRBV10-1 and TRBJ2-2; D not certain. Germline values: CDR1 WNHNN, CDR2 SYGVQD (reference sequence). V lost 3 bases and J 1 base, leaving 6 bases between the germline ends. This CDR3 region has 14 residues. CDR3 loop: CASSDALNTGELFF. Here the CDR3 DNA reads TGCGCCAGCAGTGACGCTCTGAACACCGGGGAGCTGTTTTTT.

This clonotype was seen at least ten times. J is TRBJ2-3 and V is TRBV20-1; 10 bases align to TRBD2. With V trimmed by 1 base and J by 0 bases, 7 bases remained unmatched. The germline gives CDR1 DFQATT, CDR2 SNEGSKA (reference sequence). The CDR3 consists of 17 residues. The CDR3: CSARATSGVTSTDTQYF. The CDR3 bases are TGCAGTGCTAGAGCTACTAGCGGGGTGACTAGCACAGATACGCAGTATTTT.

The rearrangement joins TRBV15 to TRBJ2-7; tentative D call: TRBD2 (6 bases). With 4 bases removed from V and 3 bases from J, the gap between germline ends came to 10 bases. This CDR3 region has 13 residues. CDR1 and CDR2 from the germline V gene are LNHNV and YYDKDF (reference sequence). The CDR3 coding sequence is TGTGCCACCAGCAACGGGGGAAACTACGAGCAGTACGTC. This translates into CATSNGGNYEQYV.

In nucleotides, the CDR3 is TGTGCCAGTGGGACAGGAGCCTACGAGCAGTACTTC. Translating it yields CASGTGAYEQYF. The rearrangement uses TRBV7-9 and TRBJ2-7; 8 nucleotides agree with TRBD1. V lost 9 bases and J lost 2; bases outside the gene matches: 3. There are 12 residues in the CDR3. Per germline, CDR1 SEHNR and CDR2 FQNEAQ (reference sequence).